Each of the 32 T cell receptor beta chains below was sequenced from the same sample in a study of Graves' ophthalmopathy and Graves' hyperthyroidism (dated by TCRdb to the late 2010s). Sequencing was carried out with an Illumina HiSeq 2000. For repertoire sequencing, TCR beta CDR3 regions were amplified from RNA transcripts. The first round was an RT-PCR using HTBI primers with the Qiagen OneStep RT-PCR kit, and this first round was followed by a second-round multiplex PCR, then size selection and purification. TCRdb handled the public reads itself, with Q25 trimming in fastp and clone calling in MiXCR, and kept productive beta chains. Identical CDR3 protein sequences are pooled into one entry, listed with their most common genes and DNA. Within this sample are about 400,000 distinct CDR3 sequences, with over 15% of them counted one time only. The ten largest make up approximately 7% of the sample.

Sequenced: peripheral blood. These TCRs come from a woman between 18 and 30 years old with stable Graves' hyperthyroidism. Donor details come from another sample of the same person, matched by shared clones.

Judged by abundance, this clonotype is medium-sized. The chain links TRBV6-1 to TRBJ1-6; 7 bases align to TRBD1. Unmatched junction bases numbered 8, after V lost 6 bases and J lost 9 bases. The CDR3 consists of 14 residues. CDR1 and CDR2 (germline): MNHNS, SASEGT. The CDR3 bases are TGTGCCAGCAGCCCACAGGGGCGAGGTTCACCCCTCCACTTT. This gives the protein CASSPQGRGSPLHF.

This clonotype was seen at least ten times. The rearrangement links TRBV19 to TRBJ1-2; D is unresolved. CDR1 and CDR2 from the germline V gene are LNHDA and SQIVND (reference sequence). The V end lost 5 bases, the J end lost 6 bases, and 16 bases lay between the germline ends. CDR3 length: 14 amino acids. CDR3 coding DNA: TGTGCCAGTAGTGAACTCGACACTCACCATGGCTACACCTTC. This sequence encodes CASSELDTHHGYTF.

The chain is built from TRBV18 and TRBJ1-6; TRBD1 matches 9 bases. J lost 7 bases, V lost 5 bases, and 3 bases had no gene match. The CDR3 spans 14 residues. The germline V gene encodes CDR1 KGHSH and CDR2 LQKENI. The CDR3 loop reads CASSWGQGNSPLHF. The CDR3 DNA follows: TGTGCCAGCTCATGGGGACAGGGAAATTCACCCCTCCACTTT. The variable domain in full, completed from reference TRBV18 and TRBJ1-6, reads NAGVMQNPRHLVRRRGQEARLRCSPMKGHSHVYWYRQLPEEGLKFMVYLQKENIIDESGMPKERFSAEFPKEGPSILRIQQVVRGDSAAYFCASSWGQGNSPLHFGNGTRLTVT.

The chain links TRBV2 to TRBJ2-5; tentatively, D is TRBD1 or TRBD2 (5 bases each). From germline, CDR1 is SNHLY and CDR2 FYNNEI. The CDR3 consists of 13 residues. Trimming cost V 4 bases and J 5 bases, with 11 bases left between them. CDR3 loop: CASSAGTGETQYF. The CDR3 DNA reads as TGTGCCAGCAGTGCAGGGACCGGGGAGACCCAGTACTTC.

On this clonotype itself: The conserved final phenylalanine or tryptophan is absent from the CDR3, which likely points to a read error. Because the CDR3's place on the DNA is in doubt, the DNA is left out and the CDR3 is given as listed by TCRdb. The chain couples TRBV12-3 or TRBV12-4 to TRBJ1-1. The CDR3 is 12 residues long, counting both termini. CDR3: CASSPQRTEACL.

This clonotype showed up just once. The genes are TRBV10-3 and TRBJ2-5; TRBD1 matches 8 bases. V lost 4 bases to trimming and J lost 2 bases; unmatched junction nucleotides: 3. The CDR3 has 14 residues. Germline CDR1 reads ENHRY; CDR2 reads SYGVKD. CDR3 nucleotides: TGTGCCATCAGTGGGACAGGGATTCAAGAGACCCAGTACTTC. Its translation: CAISGTGIQETQYF.

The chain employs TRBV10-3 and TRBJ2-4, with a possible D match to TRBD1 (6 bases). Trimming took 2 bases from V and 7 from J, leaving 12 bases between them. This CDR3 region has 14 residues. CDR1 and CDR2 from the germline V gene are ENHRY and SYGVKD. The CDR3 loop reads CAISEPTQGNIQYF. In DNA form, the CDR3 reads TGTGCCATCAGTGAGCCCACACAGGGCAACATTCAGTACTTC.

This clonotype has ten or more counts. The CDR3 DNA reads TGTGCCAGCAGCTTTGGAGACAGAGGACCCTACGAGCAGTACTTC. Translated: CASSFGDRGPYEQYF. The chain carries TRBV11-3 and TRBJ2-7, with D possibly being TRBD1 (5 bases). The CDR3 contains 15 residues. Per the germline V gene, CDR1 is SGHNT and CDR2 is YENEEA. V was cut by 3 bases and J by 2 bases, with 14 bases left in between.

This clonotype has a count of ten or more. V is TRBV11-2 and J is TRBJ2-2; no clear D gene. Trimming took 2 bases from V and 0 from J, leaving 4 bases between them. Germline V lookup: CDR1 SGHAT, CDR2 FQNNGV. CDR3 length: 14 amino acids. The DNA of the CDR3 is TGTGCCAGCAGCTTAATCGCGAACACCGGGGAGCTGTTTTTT. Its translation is CASSLIANTGELFF.

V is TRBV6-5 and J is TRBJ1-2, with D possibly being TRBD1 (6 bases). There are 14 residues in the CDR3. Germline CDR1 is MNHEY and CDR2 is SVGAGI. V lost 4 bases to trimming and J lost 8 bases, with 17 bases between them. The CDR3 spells CASSLGARSMGYTF. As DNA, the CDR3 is TGTGCCAGCAGTTTGGGGGCCAGATCTATGGGCTACACCTTC.

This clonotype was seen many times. Here the CDR3 DNA reads TGTGCCAGCACCGAGGGACAGAGTTATTCACCCCTCCACTTT. Translating it yields CASTEGQSYSPLHF. The chain couples TRBV27 to TRBJ1-6, with 7 bases that match TRBD1. Looked up from germline, CDR1 is MNHEY and CDR2 is SMNVEV (reference sequence). The CDR3 length is 14 residues. The V segment lost 7 bases and the J segment 8 bases; nucleotides outside the gene matches: 8.

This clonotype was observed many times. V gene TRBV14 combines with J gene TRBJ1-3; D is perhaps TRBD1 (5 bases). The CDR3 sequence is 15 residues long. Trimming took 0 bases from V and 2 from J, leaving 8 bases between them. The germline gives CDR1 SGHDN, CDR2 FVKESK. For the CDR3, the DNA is TGTGCCAGCAGCCAAGAGTGGGGGACTGGAAACACCATATATTTT. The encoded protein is CASSQEWGTGNTIYF.

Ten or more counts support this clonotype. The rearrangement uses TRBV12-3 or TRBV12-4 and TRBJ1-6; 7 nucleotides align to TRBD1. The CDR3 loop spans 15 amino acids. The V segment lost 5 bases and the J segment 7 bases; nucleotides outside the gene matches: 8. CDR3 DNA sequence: TGTGCCAGCAGTGGGGCCGGGACAGCAAATTCACCCCTCCACTTT. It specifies CASSGAGTANSPLHF.

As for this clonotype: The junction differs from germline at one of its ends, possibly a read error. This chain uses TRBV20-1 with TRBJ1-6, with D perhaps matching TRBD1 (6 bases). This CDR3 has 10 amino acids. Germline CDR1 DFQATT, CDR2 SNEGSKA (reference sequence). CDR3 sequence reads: CSARGERGIF. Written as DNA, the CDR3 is TGCAGTGCTAGAGGGGAGAGGGGGATTTTT.

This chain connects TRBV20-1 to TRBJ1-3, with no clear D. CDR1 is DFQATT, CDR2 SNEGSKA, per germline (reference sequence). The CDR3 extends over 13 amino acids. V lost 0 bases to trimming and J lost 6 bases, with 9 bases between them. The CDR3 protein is CSARDLGLNTIYF. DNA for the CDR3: TGCAGTGCTAGAGATTTGGGGTTAAACACCATATATTTT.

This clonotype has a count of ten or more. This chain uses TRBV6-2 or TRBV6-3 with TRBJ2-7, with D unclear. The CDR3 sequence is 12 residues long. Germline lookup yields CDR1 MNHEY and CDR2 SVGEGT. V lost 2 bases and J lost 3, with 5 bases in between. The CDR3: CASSYRDYEQYF. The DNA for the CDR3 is TGTGCCAGCAGTTACAGAGACTACGAGCAGTACTTC.

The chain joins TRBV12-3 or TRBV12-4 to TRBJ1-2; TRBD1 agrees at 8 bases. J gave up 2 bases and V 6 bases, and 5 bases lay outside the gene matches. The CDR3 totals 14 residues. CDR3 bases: TGTGCCAGCAGACAGGGGGTTCTAAACTATGGCTACACCTTC. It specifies CASRQGVLNYGYTF.

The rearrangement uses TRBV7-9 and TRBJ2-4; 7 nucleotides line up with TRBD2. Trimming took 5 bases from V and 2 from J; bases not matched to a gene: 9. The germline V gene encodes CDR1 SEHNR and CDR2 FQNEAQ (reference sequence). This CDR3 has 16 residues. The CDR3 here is CASSPQAGTSKNIQYF. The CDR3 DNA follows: TGTGCCAGCAGCCCCCAAGCGGGGACCTCCAAAAACATTCAGTACTTC.

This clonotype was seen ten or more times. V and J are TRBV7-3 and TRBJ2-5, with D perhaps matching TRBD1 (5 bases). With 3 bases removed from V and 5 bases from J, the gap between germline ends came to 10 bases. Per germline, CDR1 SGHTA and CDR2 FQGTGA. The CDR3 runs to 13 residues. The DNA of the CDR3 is TGTGCCAGCAGCTTGCAGGGCTTCGAGACCCAGTACTTC. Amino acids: CASSLQGFETQYF.

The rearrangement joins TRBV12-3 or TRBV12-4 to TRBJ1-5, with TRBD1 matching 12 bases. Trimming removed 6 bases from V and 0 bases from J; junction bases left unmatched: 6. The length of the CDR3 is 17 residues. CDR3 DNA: TGTGCCAGCAGCCTGGGACAGGGGGCGGGTAGCAATCAGCCCCAGCATTTT. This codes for CASSLGQGAGSNQPQHF.

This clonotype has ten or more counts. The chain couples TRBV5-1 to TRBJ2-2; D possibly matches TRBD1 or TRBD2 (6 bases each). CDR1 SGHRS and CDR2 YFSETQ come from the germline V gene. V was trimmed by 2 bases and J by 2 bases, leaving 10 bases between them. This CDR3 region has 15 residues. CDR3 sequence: CASSFGGTNTGELFF. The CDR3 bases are TGCGCCAGCAGCTTTGGGGGGACAAACACCGGGGAGCTGTTTTTT.

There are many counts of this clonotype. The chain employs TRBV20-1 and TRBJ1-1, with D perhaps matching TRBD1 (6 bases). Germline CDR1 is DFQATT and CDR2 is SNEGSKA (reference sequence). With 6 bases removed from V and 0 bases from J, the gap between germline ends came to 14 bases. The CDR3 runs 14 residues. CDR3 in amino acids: CSATTGSLNTEAFF. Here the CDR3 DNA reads TGCAGTGCAACGACAGGCAGTTTGAACACTGAAGCTTTCTTT.

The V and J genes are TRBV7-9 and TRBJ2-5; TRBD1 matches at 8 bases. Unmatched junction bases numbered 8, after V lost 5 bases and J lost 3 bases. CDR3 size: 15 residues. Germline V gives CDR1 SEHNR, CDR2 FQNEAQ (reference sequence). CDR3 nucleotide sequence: TGTGCCAGCAGCCTATTAGGACAGGGAAAAGAGACCCAGTACTTC. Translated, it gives CASSLLGQGKETQYF.

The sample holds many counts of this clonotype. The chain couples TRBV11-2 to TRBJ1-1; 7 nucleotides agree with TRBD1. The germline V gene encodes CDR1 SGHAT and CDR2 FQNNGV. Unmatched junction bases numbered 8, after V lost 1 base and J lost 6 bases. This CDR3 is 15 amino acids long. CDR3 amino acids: CASSLVSRGRPEAFF. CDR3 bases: TGTGCCAGCAGCTTAGTGTCCAGGGGGAGACCTGAAGCTTTCTTT. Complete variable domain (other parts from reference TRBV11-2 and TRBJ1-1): EAGVAQSPRYKIIEKRQSVAFWCNPISGHATLYWYQQILGQGPKLLIQFQNNGVVDDSQLPKDRFSAERLKGVDSTLKIQPAKLEDSAVYLCASSLVSRGRPEAFFGQGTRLTVV.

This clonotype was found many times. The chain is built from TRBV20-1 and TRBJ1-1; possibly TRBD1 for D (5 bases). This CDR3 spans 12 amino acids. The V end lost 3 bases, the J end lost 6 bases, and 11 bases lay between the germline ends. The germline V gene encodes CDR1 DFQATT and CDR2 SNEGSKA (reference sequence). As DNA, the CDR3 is TGCAGTGCTAGCGACCAGGGCGCTGAAGCTTTCTTT. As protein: CSASDQGAEAFF.

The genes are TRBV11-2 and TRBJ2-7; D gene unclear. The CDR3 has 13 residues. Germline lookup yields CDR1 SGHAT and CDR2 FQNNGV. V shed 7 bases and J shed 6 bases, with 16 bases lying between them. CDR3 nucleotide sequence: TGTGCCAGCACTCGACTCCTAGAGCCCGAGCAGTACTTC. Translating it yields CASTRLLEPEQYF.

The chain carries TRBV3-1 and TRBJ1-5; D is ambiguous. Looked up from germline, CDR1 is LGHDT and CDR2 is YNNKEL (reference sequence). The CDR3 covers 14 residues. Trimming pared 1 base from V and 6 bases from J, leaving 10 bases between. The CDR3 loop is CASSQVWGGQPQHF. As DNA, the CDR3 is TGTGCCAGCAGCCAAGTGTGGGGAGGTCAGCCCCAGCATTTT. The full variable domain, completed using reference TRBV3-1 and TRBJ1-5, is DTAVSQTPKYLVTQMGNDKSIKCEQNLGHDTMYWYKQDSKKFLKIMFSYNNKELIINETVPNRFSPKSPDKAHLNLHINSLELGDSAVYFCASSQVWGGQPQHFGDGTRLSIL.

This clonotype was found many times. The CDR3 nucleotides are TGCAGTGCTAGAGATTTTTCCTATAGCAATCAGCCCCAGCATTTT. Translation gives CSARDFSYSNQPQHF. The gene calls are TRBV20-1 and TRBJ1-5; D is uncertain. Germline-derived CDR1 and CDR2 are DFQATT and SNEGSKA (reference sequence). This CDR3 has 15 amino acids. V dropped 0 bases and J dropped 0 bases, with 9 bases sitting between them.

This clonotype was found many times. The CDR3 bases are TGCGCCAGCAGCTCTGTGACTAGCAACATTCAGTACTTC. Its protein product is CASSSVTSNIQYF. The chain links TRBV5-1 to TRBJ2-4; 7 bases are shared with TRBD2. CDR1 and CDR2 (germline): SGHRS, YFSETQ. V lost 3 bases to trimming and J lost 7 bases; unmatched junction nucleotides: 4. This CDR3 region has 13 residues. The variable domain in full, with the rest retrieved from reference TRBV5-1 and TRBJ2-4, is KAGVTQTPRYLIKTRGQQVTLSCSPISGHRSVSWYQQTPGQGLQFLFEYFSETQRNKGNFPGRFSGRQFSNSRSEMNVSTLELGDSALYLCASSSVTSNIQYFGAGTRLSVL.

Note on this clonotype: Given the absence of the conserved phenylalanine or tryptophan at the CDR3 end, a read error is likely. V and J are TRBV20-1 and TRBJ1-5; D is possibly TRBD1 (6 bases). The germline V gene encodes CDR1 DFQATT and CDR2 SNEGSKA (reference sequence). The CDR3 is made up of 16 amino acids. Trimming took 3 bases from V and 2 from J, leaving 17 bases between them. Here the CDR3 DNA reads TGCAGTGCTAGGGCTCGGGGGCGCTTGGGCAATCAGCCCCAGCATCTT. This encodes CSARARGRLGNQPQHL.

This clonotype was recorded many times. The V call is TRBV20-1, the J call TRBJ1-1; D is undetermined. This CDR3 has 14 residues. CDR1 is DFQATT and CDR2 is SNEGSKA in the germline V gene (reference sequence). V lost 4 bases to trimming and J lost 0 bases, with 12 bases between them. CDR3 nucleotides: TGCAGTGCTACCCGGGGAGCGGTGAACACTGAAGCTTTCTTT. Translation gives CSATRGAVNTEAFF.

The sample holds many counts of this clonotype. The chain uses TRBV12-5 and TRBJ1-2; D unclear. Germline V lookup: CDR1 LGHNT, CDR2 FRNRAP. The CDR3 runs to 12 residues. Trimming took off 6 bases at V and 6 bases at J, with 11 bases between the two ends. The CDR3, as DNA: TGTGCTAGTGGCCCCAGGATGGATGGCTACACCTTC. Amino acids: CASGPRMDGYTF.